This T cell receptor (beta chain) is from a study of regulatory and conventional T cells in RAG deficiency. The protocol was immunoSEQ multiplex PCR, while the TCRdb copy is restricted to in-frame clones and leaves out a portion. The data show some 35,000 clones, around 76% seen once. Study findings and constraints: Other subsets showed 9 to 10-fold reductions, but Treg unique TCR beta sequences fell roughly 110-fold in these patients. Patient subsets had shorter CDR3s; Omenn Treg-Tconv overlap exceeded 90%. Omenn CD25-high CD127-low cells may be activated cells, not true Tregs.

The germline V gene has CDR1 SGHDN and CDR2 FVKESK. The CDR3 has 15 amino acids. Trimming left V 6 bases short and J 5 bases short, with 19 bases between. Conventional CD4+ T cells were sorted from blood as CD25-low CD127-high cells. Notes on this clone: Its antigen is unknown.

This same sample was also part of a study on regulatory T cells. As that report states: Amplification used 52 TRBV primers and 13 TRBJ primers. Patient repertoires had restricted TRB V-J pairs and skewed V and J usage, most in Tregs.

The receptor was isolated from a human donor in good health. The chain links TRBV14 to TRBJ1-2; tentative D call: TRBD1 (5 bases). Sequencing used CD4+ effector T cells sorted from blood. Written as DNA, the CDR3 is TGTGCCAGCAGTCGTCCGGGGAGTTGGGGGTATGGCTACACCTTC. This translates into CASSRPGSWGYGYTF.